This T cell receptor beta chain is drawn from a study of T cell responses to AZD1222 COVID-19 vaccine. Study as a whole: Second-dose schedules of about 4 or about 12 weeks were combined.

The CDR3 sequence is 13 residues long. V was trimmed by 3 bases and J by 3 bases, leaving 3 bases between them. Germline CDR1 and CDR2: MNHEY and SMNVEV (reference sequence). The table came from immunoSEQ multiplex PCR; TCRdb's copy has only in-frame clones and leaves some out. Among 100,000 to 150,000 clones listed, more than 70% were seen once. This clone turned up a few times. The material sequenced was peripheral blood, taken on day 0 of AZD1222 vaccination. The V call is TRBV27, the J call TRBJ1-6; D remains ambiguous. The TCR sequence derives from an adult in good health. CDR3 amino acids: CASSFGYNSPLHF. CDR3 nucleotide sequence: TGTGCCAGCAGTTTTGGCTATAATTCACCCCTCCACTTT.